One and the same sample provided the 32 T cell receptor beta chains below, sequenced in a study of human T cells and chemical hapten exposure. TCRdb recomputed calls from the RACE reads with MiXCR, one row per CDR3 protein. Seen here are 35,000 to 50,000 distinct CDR3 sequences, 3.5% to 4.5% observed once, and the top ten hold roughly 1.6%. Time point here: healthy volunteer bleed at 2 weeks. Total RNA was extracted from unfractionated whole blood. The sequencing input was whole blood. These receptors were obtained from a female donor in good health. Some clones in this sample may be carry-over from other donors' samples.

This clonotype was observed many times. The gene calls are TRBV5-1 and TRBJ1-2, with TRBD1 identical over 8 bases. CDR1 and CDR2 (germline): SGHRS, YFSETQ. The CDR3 spans 13 residues. With V trimmed by 0 bases and J by 10 bases, 5 bases remained unmatched. The CDR3 loop reads CASSLGGQGLYTF. CDR3 in DNA: TGCGCCAGCAGCTTGGGTGGACAGGGCCTCTACACCTTC.

This clonotype has just a few counts. The chain links TRBV5-5 to TRBJ2-5; 7 bases fit TRBD1. In germline, CDR1 is SGHKS, CDR2 YYEKEE (reference sequence). The CDR3 has 15 amino acids. V trimming: 4 bases; J trimming: 3 bases; junction bases outside the gene matches: 9. In DNA, the CDR3 is TGTGCCAGCAGCCTCGGGACAGCGTGGAAAGAGACCCAGTACTTC. Translating gives CASSLGTAWKETQYF.

The table lists this clonotype with many counts. The chain combines TRBV6-5 with TRBJ2-1; D possibly uses TRBD1 or TRBD2 (5 bases each). CDR3 size: 14 residues. The V end was cut by 5 bases, the J end by 6 bases, with 14 bases between. Germline values: CDR1 MNHEY, CDR2 SVGAGI. The CDR3 DNA reads as TGTGCCAGCAGTCTCTCCCCGAGGGGCAATGAGCAGTTCTTC. It is translated as CASSLSPRGNEQFF.

The rearrangement joins TRBV7-2 to TRBJ2-2; D uncertain. Trimming shortened V by 3 bases and J by 3 bases, and 2 bases separated the two germline ends. CDR1 SGHTA and CDR2 FQGNSA come from the germline V gene. The CDR3 sequence is 12 residues long. The CDR3 DNA follows: TGTGCCAGCAGCTTGTACACCGGGGAGCTGTTTTTT. This encodes CASSLYTGELFF.

This clonotype was counted ten times or more. The chain combines TRBV5-1 with TRBJ1-3, with 7 positions matching TRBD1. The CDR3 sequence is 18 residues long. Germline CDR1 SGHRS, CDR2 YFSETQ. V lost 2 bases, J lost 0 bases, and 11 bases stayed unmatched. In nucleotides, the CDR3 is TGCGCCAGCAGCTTTACATGGGACAGCCTGAGCTCTGGAAACACCATATATTTT. Its protein is CASSFTWDSLSSGNTIYF.

This clonotype appeared many times. V usage is TRBV7-6 and J usage is TRBJ1-1, with D hard to call. CDR1 is SGHVS, CDR2 FNYEAQ, per germline. The CDR3 contains 13 residues. The V end was cut by 1 base, the J end by 7 bases, with 10 bases between. The CDR3 DNA is TGTGCCAGCAGCTTAGGGACCCCTAGTGAAGCTTTCTTT. It is translated as CASSLGTPSEAFF.

This clonotype was recorded at least ten times. The chain combines TRBV12-3 or TRBV12-4 with TRBJ1-2; D unresolved. The CDR3 contains 13 residues. Trimming took off 5 bases at V and 2 bases at J, with 9 bases between the two ends. CDR3 in amino acids: CASSEGYNYGYTF. The CDR3 nucleotides are TGTGCCAGCAGTGAAGGGTACAACTATGGCTACACCTTC.

This clonotype was counted ten times or more. The chain employs TRBV7-2 and TRBJ2-7; 8 bases are shared with TRBD2. The V gene end was trimmed by 5 bases and the J gene end by 3 bases; junction bases not matched to a gene: 6. Germline CDR1 and CDR2: SGHTA and FQGNSA. This CDR3 is 14 amino acids long. For the CDR3, the DNA is TGTGCCAGCAGCCCGGTTGCGGGGGGCTACGAGCAGTACTTC. It is translated as CASSPVAGGYEQYF.

This clonotype occurred a few times. V is TRBV12-3 or TRBV12-4 and J is TRBJ2-3, with 9 nucleotides matching TRBD2. J gave up 4 bases and V 3 bases, and 8 bases lay outside the gene matches. The CDR3 has 16 residues. The DNA for the CDR3 is TGTGCCAGCAGTTTTGTAGCGGGGGTGAAGGCAGATACGCAGTATTTT. Translation gives CASSFVAGVKADTQYF.

This clonotype appeared a few times. CDR3 loop: CASSQDVVADTQYF. CDR3 DNA sequence: TGTGCCAGCAGCCAAGATGTCGTCGCAGATACGCAGTATTTT. This sequence joins TRBV3-1 and TRBJ2-3; no definite D call. The germline gives CDR1 LGHDT, CDR2 YNNKEL (reference sequence). V was clipped by 0 bases and J by 4 bases, with 8 bases between them. The CDR3 covers 14 residues.

The rearrangement joins TRBV24-1 to TRBJ1-2, with TRBD1 as a possible D gene (5 bases). CDR1 and CDR2 (germline): KGHDR, SFDVKD. This CDR3 is 13 amino acids long. The V gene lost 2 bases and the J gene lost 8 bases, with 11 bases spanning the gap. The CDR3 region has the DNA TGTGCCACCAGTGATTCAGGGATAGAAGGCTACACCTTC. The encoded protein is CATSDSGIEGYTF.

This clonotype was found many times. The chain is built from TRBV2 and TRBJ2-3; possible D gene TRBD2, 7 bases. Trimming removed 0 bases from V and 0 bases from J, with 16 bases in between. The CDR3 runs to 18 residues. Germline assignment: CDR1 SNHLY and CDR2 FYNNEI. Written as DNA, the CDR3 is TGTGCCAGCAGTGAAGCCGGTTATGAGGGGGGGAGCACAGATACGCAGTATTTT. This codes for CASSEAGYEGGSTDTQYF.

There are many counts of this clonotype. CDR3 amino acids: CASSLGPGRGYNSPLHF. CDR3 in DNA: TGTGCCAGCAGCTTAGGTCCAGGCAGGGGCTATAATTCACCCCTCCACTTT. The genes are TRBV11-2 and TRBJ1-6; possible D gene TRBD1, 6 bases. Trimming left V 1 base short and J 3 bases short, with 13 bases between. The CDR3 spans 17 residues. Germline lookup yields CDR1 SGHAT and CDR2 FQNNGV.

This clonotype was counted many times. V is TRBV5-1 and J is TRBJ2-5; D is undetermined. The CDR3 has 14 residues. V lost 0 bases, J lost 5 bases, and 11 bases lay in between. Per the germline V gene, CDR1 is SGHRS and CDR2 is YFSETQ. The chain's CDR3 is CASSLVAGRETQYF. The CDR3 DNA is TGCGCCAGCAGCTTGGTCGCCGGGCGGGAGACCCAGTACTTC.

J is TRBJ1-5 and V is TRBV5-4; a weak D match, TRBD1 (5 bases). The CDR3 is 14 residues long. Per the germline V gene, CDR1 is SGHNT and CDR2 is YYREEE (reference sequence). Trimming removed 0 bases from V and 4 bases from J, with 8 bases in between. The CDR3 loop reads CASSLDGGNQPQHF. The CDR3 DNA is TGTGCCAGCAGCTTGGATGGGGGGAATCAGCCCCAGCATTTT.

This clonotype showed up many times. CDR3 nucleotides: TGTGCCAGCAGCTTAAGCATGGGGGTCTACAATGAGCAGTTCTTC. This encodes CASSLSMGVYNEQFF. The chain joins TRBV28 to TRBJ2-1; D assignment may be TRBD1 or TRBD2 (5 bases each). Germline values: CDR1 MDHEN, CDR2 SYDVKM. The CDR3 contains 15 residues. The V and J ends lost 6 bases and 3 bases respectively, with 15 bases between them. Drawing the rest from reference TRBV28 and TRBJ2-1, the complete variable domain is DVKVTQSSRYLVKRTGEKVFLECVQDMDHENMFWYRQDPGLGLRLIYFSYDVKMKEKGDIPEGYSVSREKKERFSLILESASTNQTSMYLCASSLSMGVYNEQFFGPGTRLTVL.

This clonotype has a count of ten or more. This rearrangement joins TRBV5-1 to TRBJ1-6; the D is unclear. The CDR3 totals 15 residues. Germline V gives CDR1 SGHRS, CDR2 YFSETQ. V lost 1 base to trimming and J lost 7 bases, with 12 bases between them. DNA of the CDR3: TGCGCCAGCAGCTTGCTGGGTACTCTGAATTCACCCCTCCACTTT. Its protein product is CASSLLGTLNSPLHF. Complete variable domain (other parts from reference TRBV5-1 and TRBJ1-6): KAGVTQTPRYLIKTRGQQVTLSCSPISGHRSVSWYQQTPGQGLQFLFEYFSETQRNKGNFPGRFSGRQFSNSRSEMNVSTLELGDSALYLCASSLLGTLNSPLHFGNGTRLTVT.

The chain links TRBV30 to TRBJ2-7; D may be TRBD1 (5 bases). Per the germline V gene, CDR1 is GTSNPN and CDR2 is SVGIG (reference sequence). This CDR3 is 11 amino acids long. V was cut by 5 bases and J by 5 bases, with 10 bases left in between. CDR3 bases: TGTGCCTGGGACAGTTACAACGAGCAGTACTTC. Translation: CAWDSYNEQYF.

This clonotype showed up many times. The rearrangement joins TRBV12-3 or TRBV12-4 to TRBJ2-1, with TRBD1 as a possible D gene (6 bases). CDR3 length: 13 residues. Between the trimmed V and J ends, which lost 4 bases and 9 bases, there was a span of 13 bases. The DNA for the CDR3 is TGTGCCAGCAGTTCCCAGGGGTATGGTGAGCAGTTCTTC. Its protein product is CASSSQGYGEQFF.

In its sample, this clonotype was seen many times. V and J are TRBV5-1 and TRBJ1-1; no clear D gene. The germline V gene encodes CDR1 SGHRS and CDR2 YFSETQ. The CDR3 has 14 amino acids. The V end lost 2 bases, the J end lost 0 bases, and 8 bases lay between the germline ends. CDR3 loop: CASSFVRLNTEAFF. The CDR3 DNA reads as TGCGCCAGCAGCTTTGTACGGTTGAACACTGAAGCTTTCTTT. The entire variable domain, with the rest obtained from reference TRBV5-1 and TRBJ1-1, is as follows: KAGVTQTPRYLIKTRGQQVTLSCSPISGHRSVSWYQQTPGQGLQFLFEYFSETQRNKGNFPGRFSGRQFSNSRSEMNVSTLELGDSALYLCASSFVRLNTEAFFGQGTRLTVV.

This clonotype was seen ten or more times. The chain links TRBV29-1 to TRBJ1-5; the D is unclear. The CDR3 extends over 13 amino acids. V lost 4 bases, J lost 0 bases, and 7 bases lay in between. The germline V gene encodes CDR1 SQVTM and CDR2 ANQGSEA. In DNA, the CDR3 is TGCAGCGTTGCTTCTTATAGCAATCAGCCCCAGCATTTT. Amino acids: CSVASYSNQPQHF.

In its sample, this clonotype was seen many times. The genes are TRBV30 and TRBJ1-1, with D uncertain. Germline V gene lookup returns CDR1 GTSNPN and CDR2 SVGIG (reference sequence). The CDR3 length is 14 residues. Trimming shortened V by 1 base and J by 1 base, and 10 bases separated the two germline ends. The CDR3 nucleotides read TGTGCCTGGAGTGCCGGTACGACGAACACTGAAGCTTTCTTT. Translating it yields CAWSAGTTNTEAFF.

This clonotype was recorded at least ten times. This sequence joins TRBV29-1 and TRBJ2-3; 10 bases align to TRBD1. The CDR3 totals 18 residues. Looked up from germline, CDR1 is SQVTM and CDR2 is ANQGSEA. Trimming took 7 bases from V and 0 from J; bases not matched to a gene: 16. For the CDR3, the DNA is TGCAGCGCTAGAAGCCGGGACAGGGGACCTACTAGCACAGATACGCAGTATTTT. Translation gives CSARSRDRGPTSTDTQYF.

The J gene is TRBJ1-3, the V gene TRBV12-3 or TRBV12-4; D is undetermined. V was trimmed by 7 bases and J by 2 bases, leaving 18 bases between them. This CDR3 spans 16 amino acids. For the CDR3, the DNA is TGTGCCAGCACCGCAGTGAGGTCGGGCACTGGAAACACCATATATTTT. Protein sequence: CASTAVRSGTGNTIYF.

This clonotype has a count of ten or more. In nucleotides, the CDR3 is TGTGCCAGCAGTCCGGGGCCTAGCCCTGGAAACACCATATATTTT. Its translation: CASSPGPSPGNTIYF. The rearrangement joins TRBV12-3 or TRBV12-4 to TRBJ1-3, with D maybe TRBD1 (5 bases). The ends were cut back, 5 bases at V and 2 bases at J, with 13 bases in the middle. This CDR3 has 15 amino acids.

This clonotype was detected ten times or more. The J gene is TRBJ1-1, the V gene TRBV29-1; D is uncertain. V was shortened by 4 bases and J by 8 bases, with 8 bases between the two germline ends. Germline lookup yields CDR1 SQVTM and CDR2 ANQGSEA. The CDR3 has 10 residues. The DNA for the CDR3 is TGCAGCGTTGCCGCGCCGGAAGCTTTCTTT. Its translation: CSVAAPEAFF.

The table lists this clonotype with a few counts. The chain combines TRBV3-1 with TRBJ2-5, with D maybe TRBD2 (5 bases). Germline loops: CDR1 LGHDT, CDR2 YNNKEL (reference sequence). CDR3 length: 13 residues. Deletions cut 4 bases from V and 9 bases from J, with 15 bases between. In DNA form, the CDR3 reads TGTGCCAGCAGCCGACCCGGGATAGAAGCCCAGTACTTC. As protein: CASSRPGIEAQYF.

This clonotype was seen ten or more times. V is TRBV3-1 and J is TRBJ2-5; weak D call: TRBD1 (6 bases). This CDR3 contains 14 residues. CDR1 and CDR2 (germline): LGHDT, YNNKEL (reference sequence). Trimming pared 1 base from V and 3 bases from J, leaving 9 bases between. CDR3 loop: CASSQAGAEETQYF. The CDR3 nucleotides are TGTGCCAGCAGCCAAGCAGGGGCAGAAGAGACCCAGTACTTC.

The chain is built from TRBV5-4 and TRBJ2-3; D might be TRBD2 (8 bases). Between the trimmed V and J ends, which lost 4 bases and 2 bases, there was a span of 20 bases. The CDR3 spans 17 residues. Per the germline V gene, CDR1 is SGHNT and CDR2 is YYREEE (reference sequence). The CDR3 nucleotides are TGTGCCAGCAGCCCCGGGGGGGGACAGAGAAACACAGATACGCAGTATTTT. Its protein product is CASSPGGGQRNTDTQYF.

Of note for this clonotype: A much larger clone is a single base away; this may be a read error. The CDR3 nucleotides are TGTGCCAGCAGTCGCTACAGGGGGCAATACACTGAAGCTTTCTTT. Translated, it gives CASSRYRGQYTEAFF. The chain links TRBV6-2 or TRBV6-3 to TRBJ1-1; TRBD1 aligns across 9 bases. Losses at the gene ends were 5 bases for V and 3 bases for J; bases not matched to a gene: 7. The germline gives CDR1 MNHEY, CDR2 SVGEGT. The CDR3 sequence is 15 residues long.

This clonotype was found many times. The genes are TRBV9 and TRBJ2-2; perhaps TRBD1 as D (5 bases). The V gene's germline CDR1 is SGDLS and CDR2 YYNGEE. V lost 0 bases and J 5 bases, leaving 11 bases between the germline ends. The CDR3 runs 15 residues. In DNA form, the CDR3 reads TGTGCCAGCAGCGTAGCGCAGGGCGCGACCGGGGAGCTGTTTTTT. It is translated as CASSVAQGATGELFF. Looking up the rest from reference TRBV9 and TRBJ2-2 gives the full variable domain: DSGVTQTPKHLITATGQRVTLRCSPRSGDLSVYWYQQSLDQGLQFLIQYYNGEERAKGNILERFSAQQFPDLHSELNLSSLELGDSALYFCASSVAQGATGELFFGEGSRLTVL.

In its sample, this clonotype was seen many times. The chain couples TRBV5-4 to TRBJ1-6; tentatively, D is TRBD1 (6 bases). The length of the CDR3 is 14 residues. The germline CDR1 and CDR2 sequences are SGHNT and YYREEE (reference sequence). Trimming removed 7 bases from V and 9 bases from J, with 17 bases in between. The CDR3 sequence is CASGKRDTGSPLHF. The CDR3 coding sequence is TGTGCCAGCGGGAAGCGGGACACAGGTTCACCCCTCCACTTT.